The subject of this entry is one T cell receptor beta chain. This sample is part of a study of blood T cell repertoires in COVID-19. Data came from immunoSEQ multiplex PCR; TCRdb stores just in-frame clones and leaves some out. The table shows a few hundred thousand clones, with over 75% occurring only once. Those enrolled, adults aged roughly 18 to 89 years, came from some 23 US areas. Per germline, CDR1 KGHSH and CDR2 LQKENI. Trimming removed 1 base from V and 7 bases from J, with 8 bases in between. The CDR3 is 13 residues long. The sequenced material came from PBMCs or T cells enriched from blood (not recorded which). The clonotype originates from a woman in her forties or fifties who had recovered from COVID-19. J is TRBJ2-1 and V is TRBV18; D is unclear. In DNA, the CDR3 is TGTGCCAGCTCACCACTTCGGTGGAATGAGCAGTTCTTC. Protein sequence: CASSPLRWNEQFF.